The present TCR beta chain was sequenced within a study of blood T cell repertoires in COVID-19. Sequenced by immunoSEQ multiplex PCR; TCRdb stores in-frame clones only, minus some. The sample comprises fewer than 85,000 clones, 90% of which are singletons, and about 1% rests with the top ten. Between the trimmed V and J ends, which lost 4 bases and 3 bases, there was a span of 13 bases. The CDR3 length is 15 residues. Germline-derived CDR1 and CDR2 are SGHNT and YYREEE (reference sequence). This rearrangement joins TRBV5-4 to TRBJ1-4; weak D call: TRBD1 (5 bases). The sequenced sample was peripheral blood. The sequence was collected from a woman aged 45-65 years in a cohort sampled during active COVID-19. This chain's CDR3 is CASSPSSGANEKLFF. In DNA, the CDR3 is TGTGCCAGCAGCCCCTCCTCGGGGGCTAATGAAAAACTGTTTTTT.